The rows below give T cell receptor beta chains drawn from one sample of a study of T cell responses to AZD1222 COVID-19 vaccine. Data came from immunoSEQ multiplex PCR; TCRdb stores just in-frame clones and leaves some out. The sample carries 85,000 to 130,000 clones, 89% recorded once. The material sequenced was peripheral blood, taken on day 0 of AZD1222 vaccination. The source is an adult in good health. Both conserved end residues are part of each CDR3. A D gene is named only where the DNA matches it firmly. Some rows mark clone size as missing; the rest say once, few, many or name a class of expanded clone.

d_call	clone_size	v_call	j_call	cdr3_nt	cdr3_aa
TRBD1	-	TRBV2	TRBJ1-1	TGTGCCAGCATGGAGGACAGGGGGAACACTGAAGCTTTCTTT	CASMEDRGNTEAFF
-	-	TRBV30	TRBJ1-5	TGTGCCTGGAGTGTTGGAGGGGGCAATCAGCCCCAGCATTTT	CAWSVGGGNQPQHF
TRBD1	-	TRBV15	TRBJ1-5	TGTGCCACCAGCAGAGTCCGGGACAGACAGGAGTCCAATCAGCCCCAGCATTTT	CATSRVRDRQESNQPQHF
-	-	TRBV7-9	TRBJ1-1	TGTGCCAGCAGCTCGCTGGGGCTTCTTGGCGGACACCAAAACACTGAAGCTTTCTTT	CASSSLGLLGGHQNTEAFF
-	-	TRBV7-2	TRBJ2-7	TGTGCCAGCAGCTTAGAACTACCTCCCTACGAGCAGTACTTC	CASSLELPPYEQYF
-	-	TRBV19	TRBJ1-1	TGTGCCGAAGGGGAGCGGATCACTGAAGCTTTCTTT	CAEGERITEAFF
-	-	TRBV13	TRBJ1-2	TGTGCCAGCAGCCCCACAGGACTTTGGGATGGCTACACCTTC	CASSPTGLWDGYTF
-	-	TRBV6-4	TRBJ1-5	TGTGCCAGCAGTGAGACCCCAGGGGGCAATCAGCCCCAGCATTTT	CASSETPGGNQPQHF
TRBD1	-	TRBV12-5	TRBJ1-3	TGTGCTAGTGGTGAGCGGACAGGCTACTCTGGAAACACCATATATTTT	CASGERTGYSGNTIYF
TRBD1	few	TRBV3-1/TRBV3-2	TRBJ2-7	TGTGCCAGCAGCCTGGGACAGGGTTGGGGGTTCTCCTACGAGCAGTACTTC	CASSLGQGWGFSYEQYF
-	-	TRBV2	TRBJ1-2	TGTGCCAGCAGTGTCGGGACAATCTATGGCTACACCTTC	CASSVGTIYGYTF
TRBD2	-	TRBV10-3	TRBJ2-7	TGTGCCACGGAACTCGGGGGGGCGGCGAACGAGCAGTACTTC	CATELGGAANEQYF
-	once	TRBV6-5	TRBJ2-3	TGTGCCAGCAGGGGGAGTGGGGGGCCAGATACGCAGTATTTT	CASRGSGGPDTQYF
-	-	TRBV5-1	TRBJ2-3	TGCGCCAGCAGCTTTAATGGACGGGAGACAGATACGCAGTATTTT	CASSFNGRETDTQYF
-	few	TRBV12-3/TRBV12-4	TRBJ2-7	TGTGCCAGCAGTTTAGCAGGAGGAGACGAGCAGTACTTC	CASSLAGGDEQYF
-	-	TRBV6-5	TRBJ1-2	TGTGCCAGCAGTTACAATCGGGGGTTTAGTGAGGGCTACACCTTC	CASSYNRGFSEGYTF
-	-	TRBV5-1	TRBJ2-7	TGCGCCAGCAGCTACAACAGCTACGAGCAGTACTTC	CASSYNSYEQYF
TRBD2	-	TRBV7-6	TRBJ2-7	TGTGCCAGCAGCTTAGGGGCGGAGGGAGGGTTGTACGAGCAGTACTTC	CASSLGAEGGLYEQYF
-	once	TRBV29-1	TRBJ1-5	TGCAGCGTTGGCGGGACATCAATCAATCAGCCCCAGCATTTT	CSVGGTSINQPQHF
-	-	TRBV21-1	TRBJ2-7	TGTGCCAGCATTCTTTATGACAGCCGCTACGAGCAGTACTTC	CASILYDSRYEQYF
-	-	TRBV10-1	TRBJ1-1	TGCGCCAGCAGTGAGCAGGGGCTGAACACTGAAGCTTTCTTT	CASSEQGLNTEAFF
TRBD1	-	TRBV2	TRBJ1-3	TGTGCCAGCTCGGGACAGGGAAACACCATATATTTT	CASSGQGNTIYF
TRBD1	-	TRBV2	TRBJ2-7	TGTGCCAGCAGTGATAGGGGACAGCCCTACGAGCAGTACTTC	CASSDRGQPYEQYF